The rows below give T cell receptor beta chains drawn from one sample of a study of graft-versus-host responses after intestinal transplantation. This table comes from immunoSEQ multiplex PCR, and its TCRdb copy is limited to in-frame clones, with some not included. The table has about 110,000 clones, roughly 87% seen once. These receptors have no identified antigens. The sample in question was unstimulated CD4+ T cells sorted from spleen or lymph node cells, obtained before transplant. The receptors were gathered from a human donor who was the organ donor for an intestinal transplant. CDR3s include the opening cysteine and the closing phenylalanine or tryptophan. The order of the fields is clone size, D gene, V gene, J gene, CDR3 DNA, CDR3 protein. The D gene is left open where the match is weak. Where a row states a size, it is once, few, many or the class of an expanded clone; other rows omit it.

-	-	TRBV6-5	TRBJ2-7	TGTGCCAGCACCCCGGGGCGGCCCGGCCTCTACGAGCAGTACTTC	CASTPGRPGLYEQYF
few	-	TRBV5-6	TRBJ1-3	TGTGCCAGCAGCAGCCCCAGGGTTCGCTCTGGAAACACCATATATTTT	CASSSPRVRSGNTIYF
once	TRBD1	TRBV10-3	TRBJ1-5	TGTGCCATCAGTGTACGGGACAGCTATCAGCCCCAGCATTTT	CAISVRDSYQPQHF
-	-	TRBV4-1	TRBJ2-2	TGCGCCAGCAGCCAAGAATCAAAGGACACCGGGGAGCTGTTTTTT	CASSQESKDTGELFF
-	-	TRBV7-2	TRBJ1-2	TGTGCCAGCAGCTCCCACCTCACTGGCTACACCTTC	CASSSHLTGYTF
-	TRBD2	TRBV19	TRBJ2-7	TGTGCCAGTAGTCCAGCTAGCGGGGGGCGAAGCGAGCAGTACTTC	CASSPASGGRSEQYF
-	-	TRBV7-2	TRBJ1-1	TGTGCCAGCAGCTTATCGAAGGGCTTACACACTGAAGCTTTCTTT	CASSLSKGLHTEAFF
few	TRBD1	TRBV4-1	TRBJ1-4	TGCGCCAGCAGCCAAGGCTGGACAGGTGAAAAACTGTTTTTT	CASSQGWTGEKLFF
-	-	TRBV5-6	TRBJ1-4	TGTGCCAGCAGCATTGCGGAGCGGGGGAGGGTTCGGTTT	CASSIAERGRVRF
-	-	TRBV10-3	TRBJ2-1	TGTGCCATCAGTGAGTTAAGAGGGGGGACTAAGAATGAGCAGTTCTTC	CAISELRGGTKNEQFF
few	TRBD2	TRBV10-3	TRBJ2-7	TGTGCCATCAGTGTGTCTAGCGGGGCCGCCTACGAGCAGTACTTC	CAISVSSGAAYEQYF
-	-	TRBV2	TRBJ1-1	TGTGCCAGCAGTGATACCGAGGGGTTCACTGAAGCTTTCTTT	CASSDTEGFTEAFF
-	TRBD1	TRBV2	TRBJ2-7	TGTGCCAGCAGGGGGGGACAGGTCGGGGCCTACGAGCAGTACTTC	CASRGGQVGAYEQYF
-	-	TRBV4-2	TRBJ1-5	TGTGCCAGCAGCCAAGATGGGGATTATCAGCCCCAGCATTTT	CASSQDGDYQPQHF
-	-	TRBV10-3	TRBJ1-1	TGTGCCATCACCGGGGGGATCGGAACTGAAGCTTTCTTT	CAITGGIGTEAFF
-	-	TRBV6-1	TRBJ1-1	TGTGCCAGCAGTGAGCCGGGACACAAGAACACTGAAGCTTTCTTT	CASSEPGHKNTEAFF
-	-	TRBV9	TRBJ1-1	TGTGCCAGCAGCGTGCTAGGGGGGAACACTGAAGCTTTCTTT	CASSVLGGNTEAFF
-	-	TRBV28	TRBJ1-5	TGTGCCAGCAGTTTTAGGTCCGGGAGCCAGCCCCAGCATTTT	CASSFRSGSQPQHF
-	-	TRBV2	TRBJ2-3	TGTGCCAGCAGCCCCCCGGAGGGAGGGGGGACCTCTAGCACAGATACGCAGTATTTT	CASSPPEGGGTSSTDTQYF
-	-	TRBV2	TRBJ2-7	TGTGCCAGCAGTGAAGCACCTTCCTACGAGCAGTACTTC	CASSEAPSYEQYF
-	TRBD1	TRBV5-1	TRBJ1-4	TGCGCCAGCAGCTTGGGAGACAGGGGTCGAGAAAAACTGTTTTTT	CASSLGDRGREKLFF
-	-	TRBV15	TRBJ1-3	TGTGCCACCAGCAGAGGCGGTGGAAACACCATATATTTT	CATSRGGGNTIYF
-	TRBD2	TRBV2	TRBJ2-3	TGTGCCAGCAGGGGAGGTCTAGCGGGGGGCACAGATACGCAGTATTTT	CASRGGLAGGTDTQYF
-	-	TRBV10-3	TRBJ1-5	TGTGCCATCAGTGAGTCAGGGGGCAATCAGCCCCAGCATTTT	CAISESGGNQPQHF
-	-	TRBV10-2	TRBJ2-7	TGCGCCAGCAGTGAACCCGGCCTGAGCTCCTACGAGCAGTACTTC	CASSEPGLSSYEQYF
-	TRBD2	TRBV2	TRBJ2-7	TGTGCCAGCAGTGAATACGGGAGGGCCCACGAGCAGTACTTC	CASSEYGRAHEQYF
-	-	TRBV5-1	TRBJ2-5	TGCGCCAGCAGCTTACTAGGGACACCTCAAGAGACCCAGTACTTC	CASSLLGTPQETQYF
-	TRBD1	TRBV5-1	TRBJ1-1	TGCGCCAGCAGCTTATCCGGGACAGGGAACACTGAAGCTTTCTTT	CASSLSGTGNTEAFF
-	-	TRBV7-3	TRBJ1-1	TGTGCCAGCAGCGTTCGGAGGAACACTGAAGCTTTCTTT	CASSVRRNTEAFF
-	-	TRBV9	TRBJ2-7	TGTGCCAGCAGCGTAGATTTCCAATCCTACGAGCAGTACTTC	CASSVDFQSYEQYF
-	TRBD1	TRBV7-8	TRBJ1-4	TGTGCCAGCAGCGGCAGGGGGAGCACTAATGAAAAACTGTTTTTT	CASSGRGSTNEKLFF
-	TRBD1	TRBV6-1	TRBJ1-4	TGTGCCAGCAGTGAACAGGGGGCGCCAGAAAAACTGTTTTTT	CASSEQGAPEKLFF
-	-	TRBV6-6	TRBJ1-5	TGTGCCAGCAGTTTTGCCGTGGGAGCCGGTCAGCCCCAGCATTTT	CASSFAVGAGQPQHF
-	-	TRBV4-2	TRBJ1-2	TGTGCCAGCAGCCAAAGCCGCACAGGGCCGGGGGTGGGAGGCTACACCTTC	CASSQSRTGPGVGGYTF
-	-	TRBV6-5	TRBJ2-3	TGTGCCAGTTCCTCGAATGGGGTTCTCACAGATACGCAGTATTTT	CASSSNGVLTDTQYF
-	TRBD1	TRBV6-1	TRBJ2-2	TGTGCCAGCAGTGAAAAGGGGACAGGGGTGCGGCGGAACACCGGGGAGCTGTTTTTT	CASSEKGTGVRRNTGELFF
-	TRBD1	TRBV11-2	TRBJ2-3	TGTGCCAGCAGCTTAGTGGGGGGACAGGGGCTGGTTCGGGATACGCAGTATTTT	CASSLVGGQGLVRDTQYF
-	-	TRBV20-1	TRBJ2-7	TGCAGTGCTTGGCTCGTCCTCGAGCAGTACTTC	CSAWLVLEQYF
-	-	TRBV6-5	TRBJ2-7	TGTGCCAGCAGATCACTGGGGGGACGCATCTACGAGCAGTACTTC	CASRSLGGRIYEQYF
-	TRBD1	TRBV28	TRBJ1-2	TGTGCCAGCAGTTCCCGGGACAGGCAAAGTATTAACTATGGCTACACCTTC	CASSSRDRQSINYGYTF
-	-	TRBV7-7	TRBJ1-3	TGTGCTAGCAGCTTAAGGTCAGGAAGCTCTGGAAACACCATATATTTT	CASSLRSGSSGNTIYF
-	-	TRBV29-1	TRBJ1-2	TGCAGCGTTGAATCCCCCGGGGCGGGTGGCTACACCTTC	CSVESPGAGGYTF